Presented here are 5 T cell receptor beta chains from one specimen sequenced in a study of blood T cell repertoires in COVID-19. Sequencing used immunoSEQ multiplex PCR; TCRdb keeps in-frame clones, though not all of them. The data hold some 100,000 clones, with around 80% observed a single time. Sequences were obtained from peripheral blood. These receptors were collected from a man aged 45-65 years with active or convalescent COVID-19.

The rearrangement uses TRBV28 and TRBJ1-6, with TRBD1 as a possible D gene (5 bases). There are 15 residues in the CDR3. V was pared by 1 base and J by 8 bases, with 12 bases between. Germline V CDR1 and CDR2: MDHEN, SYDVKM. CDR3 residues: CASSLFRREYSPLHF. Here the CDR3 DNA reads TGTGCCAGCAGTTTATTTCGCAGGGAATATTCACCCCTCCACTTT.

The rearrangement uses TRBV3-1 (or the pseudogene TRBV3-2) and TRBJ1-4, with TRBD1 matching over 9 bases. Germline-derived CDR1 and CDR2 are LGHDT and YNNKEL (reference sequence). The CDR3 consists of 14 residues. J was trimmed by 8 bases and V by 4 bases; bases with no gene match: 5. In DNA, the CDR3 is TGTGCCAGCAGCCCTGGGACAGGGATCGAAAAACTGTTTTTT. Protein product: CASSPGTGIEKLFF.

The chain is built from TRBV18 and TRBJ2-5, with D tentatively TRBD2 (5 bases). This CDR3 is 14 amino acids long. Trimming pared 0 bases from V and 4 bases from J, leaving 9 bases between. CDR1 and CDR2 (germline): KGHSH, LQKENI. DNA for the CDR3: TGTGCCAGCTCACCACCGGTAGAGGGAGAGACCCAGTACTTC. The encoded protein is CASSPPVEGETQYF.

Written as DNA, the CDR3 is TGTGCCTCCCATCAGGCGAGCGGCCAAGAGACCCAGTACTTC. This encodes CASHQASGQETQYF. The chain couples TRBV2 to TRBJ2-7, with D perhaps TRBD2 (5 bases). The J call may be incorrect, as the DNA end agrees better with TRBJ2-5. This CDR3 comprises 14 residues. Germline V CDR1 and CDR2: SNHLY, FYNNEI.

The V and J genes are TRBV28 and TRBJ1-1, with D possibly matching TRBD1 (5 bases). The CDR3 spans 16 residues. Germline CDR1 reads MDHEN; CDR2 reads SYDVKM. Trimming removed 7 bases from V and 4 bases from J, with 22 bases in between. CDR3 nucleotide sequence: TGTGCCAGCATGGGGGACCGGAGCCCGGGGGGCACTGAAGCTTTCTTT. Translated: CASMGDRSPGGTEAFF.